This TCR beta chain was recorded in a study of response to subunit inactivated influenza vaccine. Points from the study as a whole: That few new T cells are recruited by each seasonal influenza vaccination was the authors' suggestion.

TCRdb reprocessed the RT-PCR reads via MiXCR and lists one record per CDR3 protein. The data hold almost 250,000 distinct CDR3 sequences, with 12% observed a single time. V was pared by 4 bases and J by 8 bases, with 9 bases between. Germline CDR1 is SGHVS and CDR2 is FNYEAQ. The CDR3 runs 12 residues. This clonotype was detected a few times. The antigen is undetermined. This sequence was found in a man between 45 and 60 years old who received an inactivated influenza vaccine. The starting material was non-naive T cells sorted from PBMCs, obtained 14 days before vaccination. The chain couples TRBV7-6 to TRBJ2-1; D possibly corresponds to TRBD2 (5 bases). CDR3 nucleotides: TGTGCCAGCAGCTCTACTAGTCATGAGCAGTTCTTC. Its protein is CASSSTSHEQFF.